This is a list of T cell receptor beta chains from one sample in a study of blood T cell repertoires in COVID-19. Profiling relied on immunoSEQ multiplex PCR, and the TCRdb table lists in-frame clones only, not all of them. The top ten hold approximately 1.1% of the sample, which has about 170,000 clones, around 85% seen once. Input material: peripheral blood. These receptors originate from a man in his fifties or sixties who had recovered from COVID-19. Both conserved end residues are part of each CDR3. A D gene is named only where the DNA matches it firmly. A clone size is listed for some rows: how often the clone was seen (once, few, many), or a class if it is expanded.

>NA|TRBV2|few|TRBJ1-1
TGTGCCAGCACCTATGACAGGGAAGCTTTCTTT
CASTYDREAFF
>NA|TRBV7-3|NA|TRBJ2-3
TGTGCCAGCAGCCCAACAGGAGATACGCAGTATTTT
CASSPTGDTQYF
>TRBD1|TRBV7-8|NA|TRBJ2-7
TGTGCCAGCAGCTTAGTGTACGGGACAGGCACCTACGAGCAGTACTTC
CASSLVYGTGTYEQYF
>TRBD1|TRBV2|NA|TRBJ1-2
TGTGCCAGCAGTCTCCGGGACAGGGGTAATGGCTACACCTTC
CASSLRDRGNGYTF
>TRBD1|TRBV5-6|NA|TRBJ2-7
TGTGCCAGCAGCAGGGGACAGGGCCACGAGCAGTACTTC
CASSRGQGHEQYF
>NA|TRBV15|NA|TRBJ2-2
TGTGCCACCAGCAGAGATGTAGGGGGTCAGGTCCTAGCGAACACCGGGGAGCTGTTTTTT
CATSRDVGGQVLANTGELFF
>NA|TRBV4-3|NA|TRBJ1-1
TGCGCCAGCAGCCAAGATCACCAACCTCGGGGTAACACTGAAGCTTTCTTT
CASSQDHQPRGNTEAFF
>NA|TRBV29-1|NA|TRBJ1-2
TGCAGCGTCGCTGAGTGGTCGAGAGGCTATGGCTACACCTTC
CSVAEWSRGYGYTF
>TRBD2|TRBV6-5|NA|TRBJ2-5
TGTGCCAGCCCTAGGGAGGGAAGTACGGAGACCCAGTACTTC
CASPREGSTETQYF
>NA|TRBV6-5|once|TRBJ2-1
TGTGCCAGCAGTTACTCAGACACAGGGAGCAATGAGCAGTTCTTC
CASSYSDTGSNEQFF
>TRBD1|TRBV7-3|NA|TRBJ2-3
TGTGCCAGCAGCTTAAGAGGACAGGAGAGCACAGATACGCAGTATTTT
CASSLRGQESTDTQYF
>TRBD1|TRBV6-5|NA|TRBJ1-2
TGTGCCAGCAGTCTTTACAGGGGGGGCTATGGCTACACCTTC
CASSLYRGGYGYTF
>NA|TRBV7-9|NA|TRBJ2-3
TGTGCCAGCAGCTGGATCAGGGGTGTGAGCACAGATACGCAGTATTTT
CASSWIRGVSTDTQYF
>NA|TRBV6-1|NA|TRBJ1-6
TGTGCCAGCAGTGAACAGGCTGATAATTCACCCCTCCACTTT
CASSEQADNSPLHF
>NA|TRBV5-4|NA|TRBJ2-7
TGTGCCAGCAGCTTGCAGGGAATCTACGAGCAGTACTTC
CASSLQGIYEQYF
>TRBD2|TRBV29-1|NA|TRBJ2-5
TGCAGCGGGGAGACTCTAGCGGGGGCGGCGGAGACCCAGTACTTC
CSGETLAGAAETQYF
>NA|TRBV12-3/TRBV12-4|NA|TRBJ1-2
TGTGCCAGCAGTTGGGGAGGAGGCTACACCTTC
CASSWGGGYTF
>TRBD2|TRBV24-1|NA|TRBJ2-1
TGTGCCACCAGTGATCCAGCAGGACTAGCGGGGGGGAGATACAATGAGCAGTTCTTC
CATSDPAGLAGGRYNEQFF
>TRBD1|TRBV7-9|NA|TRBJ1-2
TGTGCCAGCAGCCGCGACAGGGTGGGTGGCTACACCTTC
CASSRDRVGGYTF
>TRBD1|TRBV18|NA|TRBJ2-2
TGTGCCAGCGACCCGCGGACAGGGGGAACCGGGGAGCTGTTTTTT
CASDPRTGGTGELFF
>TRBD1|TRBV5-4|NA|TRBJ2-5
TGTGCCAGCAGGGAAGGGACAGGGCAAGAGACCCAGTACTTC
CASREGTGQETQYF
>NA|TRBV6-4|NA|TRBJ1-5
TGTGCCAGCAGTGACGAGGTTAATCAGCCCCAGCATTTT
CASSDEVNQPQHF
>NA|TRBV18|NA|TRBJ2-5
TGTGCCAGCTCACCACAAGAACAGGGCATCCAAGAGACCCAGTACTTC
CASSPQEQGIQETQYF
>TRBD1|TRBV3-1/TRBV3-2|few|TRBJ1-1
TGTGCCAGCAGCCAATTTTTTACAGGGGAGACTGAAGCTTTCTTT
CASSQFFTGETEAFF
>NA|TRBV5-8|NA|TRBJ2-7
TGTGCCAGCAGCTTAGGCAGGGCCTACGAGCAGTACTTC
CASSLGRAYEQYF
>TRBD2|TRBV3-1/TRBV3-2|NA|TRBJ2-7
TGTGCCAGCAGCCACCCCGAGGGGACTAGCGGCTACGAGCAGTACTTC
CASSHPEGTSGYEQYF
>NA|TRBV2|NA|TRBJ2-1
TGTGCCAGCAGTCTGGGGCGCAATGAGCAGTTCTTC
CASSLGRNEQFF
>TRBD1|TRBV19|NA|TRBJ1-4
TGTGCCAGTAGTATCGGCCCCGAGACAGGGCGTCTAGAAAAACTGTTTTTT
CASSIGPETGRLEKLFF
>NA|TRBV5-1|few|TRBJ2-2
TGCGCCAGCAGCGCCGGGACATATAACACCGGGGAGCTGTTTTTT
CASSAGTYNTGELFF
>TRBD1|TRBV3-1/TRBV3-2|NA|TRBJ2-2
TGTGCCAGCACCAAAGGACAGGGTTTGAGCACCGGGGAGCTGTTTTTT
CASTKGQGLSTGELFF
>NA|TRBV13|NA|TRBJ2-2
TGTGCCAGCAGCTTAAGCGGTGGGGAGCTGTTTTTT
CASSLSGGELFF
>NA|TRBV18|NA|TRBJ1-2
TGTGCCAGCTCACCGGTCGAGGGTGCAGGCTATGGCTACACCTTC
CASSPVEGAGYGYTF
>TRBD1|TRBV27|once|TRBJ1-5
TGTGCCAGCAGACCTCTCTACGGGACAGGTAACAATCAGCCCCAGCATTTT
CASRPLYGTGNNQPQHF
>TRBD2|TRBV2|NA|TRBJ2-7
TGTGCCACCGACTTCGCGGGGGGGGGTGGCGAGCAGTACTTC
CATDFAGGGGEQYF
>NA|TRBV11-3|NA|TRBJ2-1
TGTGCCAGCAGTATTAACGGGTACAATGAGCAGTTCTTC
CASSINGYNEQFF
>NA|TRBV19|NA|TRBJ1-1
TGTGCCAGTAGCACCCCCGGGGCTGAAGCTTTCTTT
CASSTPGAEAFF
>TRBD2|TRBV5-1|NA|TRBJ2-7
TGCGCCAGCAGCTCTAGCGGGGGCTCCTACGAGCAGTACTTC
CASSSSGGSYEQYF
>TRBD1|TRBV9|NA|TRBJ2-5
TGTGCCAGCAGCACGGCGGACAGGGTGGAAAAAGAGACCCAGTACTTC
CASSTADRVEKETQYF
>NA|TRBV11-2|NA|TRBJ1-6
TGTGCCAGCAGCTTGGGGCGGAGTAATTCACCCCTCCACTTT
CASSLGRSNSPLHF
>NA|TRBV5-1|once|TRBJ1-1
TGCGCCAGCAGAAGACAGGCTGGGGACACTGAAGCTTTCTTT
CASRRQAGDTEAFF
>TRBD1|TRBV5-5|NA|TRBJ2-7
TGTGCCAGCGGAAAGGGACAGGGAGGCTACGAGCAGTACTTC
CASGKGQGGYEQYF
>NA|TRBV27|few|TRBJ1-1
TGTGCCAGTTGGGCCCAGGGAGGAACTGAAGCTTTCTTT
CASWAQGGTEAFF
>NA|TRBV15|NA|TRBJ2-5
TGTGCCACCAGTCGAGCCGGGGTCACAGAGACCCAGTACTTC
CATSRAGVTETQYF
>NA|TRBV10-3|NA|TRBJ1-1
TGTGCCATCACCGGGGTGAACACTGAAGCTTTCTTT
CAITGVNTEAFF
>NA|TRBV5-4|NA|TRBJ1-1
TGTGCCAGCAGCTTTCAGGAAAGTGAAGCTTTCTTT
CASSFQESEAFF
>NA|TRBV7-9|few|TRBJ1-1
TGTGCCAGCAGCTTAGAGTATCGGGTGACTGAAGCTTTCTTT
CASSLEYRVTEAFF
>TRBD2|TRBV3-1/TRBV3-2|once|TRBJ2-5
TGTGCCAGCAGCCAACCGTCTGGGCTAGCGGAGTACCAAGAGACCCAGTACTTC
CASSQPSGLAEYQETQYF